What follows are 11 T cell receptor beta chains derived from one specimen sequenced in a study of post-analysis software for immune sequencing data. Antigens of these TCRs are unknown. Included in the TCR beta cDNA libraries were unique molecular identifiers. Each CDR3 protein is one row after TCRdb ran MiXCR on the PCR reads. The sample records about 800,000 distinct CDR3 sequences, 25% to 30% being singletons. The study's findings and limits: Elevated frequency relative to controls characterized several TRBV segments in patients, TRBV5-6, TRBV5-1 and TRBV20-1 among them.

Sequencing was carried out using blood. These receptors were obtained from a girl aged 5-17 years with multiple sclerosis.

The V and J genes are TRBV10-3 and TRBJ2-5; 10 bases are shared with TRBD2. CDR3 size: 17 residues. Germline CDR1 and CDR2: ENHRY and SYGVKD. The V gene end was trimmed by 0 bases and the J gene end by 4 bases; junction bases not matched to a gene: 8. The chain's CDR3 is CAISESVLAGVGETQYF. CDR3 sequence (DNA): TGTGCCATCAGTGAGTCGGTGCTAGCGGGAGTTGGAGAGACCCAGTACTTC.

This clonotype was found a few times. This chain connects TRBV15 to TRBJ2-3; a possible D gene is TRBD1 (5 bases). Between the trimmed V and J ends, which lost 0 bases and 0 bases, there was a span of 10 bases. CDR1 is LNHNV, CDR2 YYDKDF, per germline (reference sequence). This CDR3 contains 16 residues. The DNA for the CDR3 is TGTGCCACCAGCAGAGATACGAGACAGAGCACAGATACGCAGTATTTT. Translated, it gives CATSRDTRQSTDTQYF.

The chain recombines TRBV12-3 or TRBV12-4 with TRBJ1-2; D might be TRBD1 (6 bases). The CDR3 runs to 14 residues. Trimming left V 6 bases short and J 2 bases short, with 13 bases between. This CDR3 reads CASSQGSLNYGYTF. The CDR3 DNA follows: TGTGCCAGCAGCCAGGGGTCGCTAAACTATGGCTACACCTTC.

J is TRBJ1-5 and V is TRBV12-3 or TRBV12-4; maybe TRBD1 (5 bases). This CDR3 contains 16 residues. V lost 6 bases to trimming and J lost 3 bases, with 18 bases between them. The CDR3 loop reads CASRPPGQDFNQPQHF. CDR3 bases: TGTGCCAGCAGACCCCCGGGGCAGGACTTCAATCAGCCCCAGCATTTT.

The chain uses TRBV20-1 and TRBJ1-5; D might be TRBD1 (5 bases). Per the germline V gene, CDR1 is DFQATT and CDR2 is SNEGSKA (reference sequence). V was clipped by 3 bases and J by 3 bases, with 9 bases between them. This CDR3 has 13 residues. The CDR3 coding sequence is TGCAGTGCTAGCGCGGGGGACAATCAGCCCCAGCATTTT. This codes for CSASAGDNQPQHF.

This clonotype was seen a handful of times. The DNA of the CDR3 is TGTGCCAGCAACCCACCGGGACAGGGGATCCACGAGCAGTACTTC. This encodes CASNPPGQGIHEQYF. V is TRBV28 and J is TRBJ2-7; 10 bases agree with TRBD1. The CDR3 totals 15 residues. Germline V CDR1 and CDR2: MDHEN, SYDVKM. V lost 7 bases and J lost 5; bases outside the gene matches: 11.

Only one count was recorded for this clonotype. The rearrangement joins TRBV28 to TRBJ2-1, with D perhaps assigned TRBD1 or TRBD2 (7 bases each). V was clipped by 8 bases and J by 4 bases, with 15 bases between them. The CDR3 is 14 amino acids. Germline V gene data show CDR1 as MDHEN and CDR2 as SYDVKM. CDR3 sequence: CASRGRGRYNEQFF. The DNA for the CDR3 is TGTGCCAGCCGGGGGAGGGGGCGTTACAATGAGCAGTTCTTC. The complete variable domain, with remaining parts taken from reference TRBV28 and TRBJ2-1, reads DVKVTQSSRYLVKRTGEKVFLECVQDMDHENMFWYRQDPGLGLRLIYFSYDVKMKEKGDIPEGYSVSREKKERFSLILESASTNQTSMYLCASRGRGRYNEQFFGPGTRLTVL.

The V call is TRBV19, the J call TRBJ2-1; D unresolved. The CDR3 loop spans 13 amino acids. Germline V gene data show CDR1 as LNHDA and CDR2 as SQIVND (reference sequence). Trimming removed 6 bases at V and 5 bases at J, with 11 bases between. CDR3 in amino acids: CASSYSFNNEQFF. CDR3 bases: TGTGCCAGTAGCTACTCCTTCAACAATGAGCAGTTCTTC.

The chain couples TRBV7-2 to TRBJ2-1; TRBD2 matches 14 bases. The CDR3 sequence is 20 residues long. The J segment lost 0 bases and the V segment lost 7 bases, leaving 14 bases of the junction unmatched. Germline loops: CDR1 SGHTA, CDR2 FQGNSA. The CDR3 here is CASTQPGTSGGQLSYNEQFF. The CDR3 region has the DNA TGTGCCAGCACCCAACCCGGGACTAGCGGGGGCCAACTCTCCTACAATGAGCAGTTCTTC.

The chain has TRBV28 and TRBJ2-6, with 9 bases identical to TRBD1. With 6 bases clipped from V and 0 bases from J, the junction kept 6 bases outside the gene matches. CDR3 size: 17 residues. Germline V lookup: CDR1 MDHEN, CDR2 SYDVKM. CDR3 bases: TGTGCCAGCAGGCCGGGACAGGGATTCTCTGGGGCCAACGTCCTGACTTTC. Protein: CASRPGQGFSGANVLTF.

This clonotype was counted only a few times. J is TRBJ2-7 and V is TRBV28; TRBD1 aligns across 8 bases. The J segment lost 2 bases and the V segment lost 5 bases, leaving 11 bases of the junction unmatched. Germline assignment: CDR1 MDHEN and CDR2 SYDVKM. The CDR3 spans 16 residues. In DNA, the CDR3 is TGTGCCAGCAGTCCAAACAGGGGGACTGTCACCTACGAGCAGTACTTC. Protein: CASSPNRGTVTYEQYF.